This T cell receptor (beta chain) was obtained from a study of blood T cell repertoires in COVID-19. The wider study: Samples taken during acute and convalescent COVID-19 were collected in the United States, Italy and Spain. From T cells, B-cell-depleted T cells, or PBMCs came the material, which was cDNA or gDNA.

V lost 5 bases, J lost 5 bases, and 18 bases stayed unmatched. This CDR3 contains 18 residues. CDR1 is LNHDA and CDR2 is SQIVND in the germline V gene (reference sequence). Authors' analysis steps: Amplification of reference gene primers was used by the study to estimate nucleated cell counts. TCRdb's copy holds only in-frame clones and misses some; the assay was immunoSEQ multiplex PCR. V and J calls and clone size are those listed in that table; D and trimming were worked out from the DNA. The sample has around 170,000 clones, about 81% seen once. While infection was still active, Seattle patients were enrolled and then followed longitudinally.

This receptor was obtained from an elderly woman with COVID-19, enrolled during active disease. V gene TRBV19 combines with J gene TRBJ1-5; 7 bases match TRBD1. The sequencing sample was made of peripheral blood. CDR3 bases: TGTGCCAGTAGTCCTGGGACAGCCAGCTTCCTAGGTTATCAGCCCCAGCATTTT. Protein: CASSPGTASFLGYQPQHF.